The 3 T cell receptor beta chains reported below all come from one sample, sequenced in a study of T cells after yellow fever vaccination (dated by TCRdb to between 2019 and 2020). The treatment or condition label on this specimen signifies: live attenuated yellow fever vaccine strain. The method behind the library was 5' RACE. Sequencing was performed on an Illumina NovaSeq 6000. Starting from the raw public reads, TCRdb applied fastp trimming at Q25, assembled clones with MiXCR and retained in-frame beta chains. Each entry merges the rows of one CDR3 protein and shows their most common DNA and genes. The sample table lists approximately 330,000 distinct CDR3 sequences, about 12% of them with a count of one. In total, the top ten clones hold 3% to 4% of the sample. This specimen was CD4+ T cells sorted from PBMCs, taken 15 days after the yellow fever booster vaccination. All receptors come from a man younger than 30 who received the YFV17D yellow fever vaccine.

This clonotype was observed a few times. V is TRBV6-2 or TRBV6-3 and J is TRBJ2-7; D gene uncertain. CDR1 and CDR2 (germline): MNHEY, SVGEGT. V lost 0 bases to trimming and J lost 3 bases, with 9 bases between them. The CDR3 length is 14 residues. The CDR3 DNA reads TGTGCCAGCAGTTACTCTGGCAGAAACTACGAGCAGTACTTC. Its translation is CASSYSGRNYEQYF.

V and J are TRBV21-1 and TRBJ2-5; the listed D gene, TRBD1, was not tested against the DNA. TRBV21-1 is deemed a pseudogene. The length of the CDR3 is 15 residues. The CDR3 DNA reads TGTGCCAGCAGCAAAACCGGACATCCAGGCGAGACCCAGTACTTC. Its translation is CASSKTGHPGETQYF.

This clonotype has a handful of counts. The CDR3 region is CAISQGASGTYEQYV. DNA of the CDR3: TGTGCCATCAGTCAGGGGGCTAGCGGCACCTACGAGCAGTACGTC. J is TRBJ2-7 and V is TRBV10-3, with D perhaps matching TRBD1 (8 bases). Germline CDR1 ENHRY, CDR2 SYGVKD. The CDR3 length is 15 residues. Trimming cost V 5 bases and J 2 bases, with 16 bases left between them.